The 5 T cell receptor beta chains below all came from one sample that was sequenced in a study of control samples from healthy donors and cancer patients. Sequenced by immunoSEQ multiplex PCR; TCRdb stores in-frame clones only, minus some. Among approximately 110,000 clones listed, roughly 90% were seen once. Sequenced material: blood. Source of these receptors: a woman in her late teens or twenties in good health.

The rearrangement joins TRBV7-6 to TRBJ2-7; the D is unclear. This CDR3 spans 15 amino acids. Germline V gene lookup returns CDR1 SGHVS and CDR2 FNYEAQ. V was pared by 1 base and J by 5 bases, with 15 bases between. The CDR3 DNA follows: TGTGCCAGCAGCTTAGAAGTCGGCAGATCGAACGAGCAGTACTTC. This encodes CASSLEVGRSNEQYF.

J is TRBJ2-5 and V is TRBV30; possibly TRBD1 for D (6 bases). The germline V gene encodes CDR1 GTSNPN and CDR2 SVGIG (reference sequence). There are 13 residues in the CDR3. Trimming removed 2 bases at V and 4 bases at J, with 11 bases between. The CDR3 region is CAWSSGVVETQYF. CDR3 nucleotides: TGTGCCTGGAGTTCAGGGGTCGTAGAGACCCAGTACTTC.

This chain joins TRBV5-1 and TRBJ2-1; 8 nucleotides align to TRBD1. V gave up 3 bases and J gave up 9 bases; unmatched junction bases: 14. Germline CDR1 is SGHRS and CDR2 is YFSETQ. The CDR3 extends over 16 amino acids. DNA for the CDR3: TGCGCCAGCAGCTCAAGGGACAGGACCTACAATACTGAGCAGTTCTTC. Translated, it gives CASSSRDRTYNTEQFF.

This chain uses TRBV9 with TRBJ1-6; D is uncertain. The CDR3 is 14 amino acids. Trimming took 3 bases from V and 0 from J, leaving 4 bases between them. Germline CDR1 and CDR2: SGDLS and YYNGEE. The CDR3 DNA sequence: TGTGCCAGCAGCGGGAGCTCCTATAATTCACCCCTCCACTTT. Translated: CASSGSSYNSPLHF.

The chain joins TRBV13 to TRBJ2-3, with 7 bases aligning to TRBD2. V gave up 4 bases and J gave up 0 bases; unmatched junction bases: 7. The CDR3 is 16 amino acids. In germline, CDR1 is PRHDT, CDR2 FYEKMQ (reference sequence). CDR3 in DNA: TGTGCCAGCAGCTCCAGGACTAGAGTAAGCACAGATACGCAGTATTTT. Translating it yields CASSSRTRVSTDTQYF.